Given below is one TCR beta chain in context. The antigen remains unidentified. The germline V gene encodes CDR1 KGHSH and CDR2 LQKENI. V was cut by 1 base and J by 2 bases, with 9 bases left in between. The CDR3 is 14 residues long. This sample is part of a study of shared clonotypes between healthy human individuals. Whole-study findings and limits: Approximately 5% of naive CD4 clonotypes were shared across four donors.

TCRdb keeps only in-frame clones here, not all; method: immunoSEQ multiplex PCR. The repertoire holds roughly 1,100,000 clones, with approximately 72% as singletons. The TCR originated in a man younger than 35 in good health. This chain links TRBV18 with TRBJ2-7; no definite D call. Input material: memory CD4+ T cells sorted from blood. Regarding subset: CD45RA-negative fraction. CDR3 coding DNA: TGTGCCAGCTCACCACGGTCAGAGCCCTACGAGCAGTACTTC. It encodes CASSPRSEPYEQYF.